There are many counts of the clone carrying this T cell receptor (beta chain). Its antigen is unidentified. This sample is drawn from a study of blood T cells in healthy people across ages. Study conclusions and caveats: Investigators viewed diversity estimates from one million T cells as underestimates, the study reported.

Using a J-beta primer mix together with a sample-barcoded 5' primer, a second PCR was run for roughly 7 to 11 cycles. TCRdb analysed the 5' RACE reads with MiXCR anew, one entry per CDR3 protein. The repertoire holds hundreds of thousands of distinct CDR3 sequences, with over 40% as singletons. This CDR3 is built from 13 residues. V was clipped by 2 bases and J by 5 bases, with 10 bases between them. Germline V gene lookup returns CDR1 SGHRS and CDR2 YFSETQ. The sequencing input was blood. This clonotype was obtained from a woman of 80 years or more in good health. The chain carries TRBV5-1 and TRBJ2-5; tentative D call: TRBD1 (5 bases). The CDR3 region is CASSFEGVETQYF. CDR3 bases: TGCGCCAGCAGCTTCGAAGGGGTTGAGACCCAGTACTTC.